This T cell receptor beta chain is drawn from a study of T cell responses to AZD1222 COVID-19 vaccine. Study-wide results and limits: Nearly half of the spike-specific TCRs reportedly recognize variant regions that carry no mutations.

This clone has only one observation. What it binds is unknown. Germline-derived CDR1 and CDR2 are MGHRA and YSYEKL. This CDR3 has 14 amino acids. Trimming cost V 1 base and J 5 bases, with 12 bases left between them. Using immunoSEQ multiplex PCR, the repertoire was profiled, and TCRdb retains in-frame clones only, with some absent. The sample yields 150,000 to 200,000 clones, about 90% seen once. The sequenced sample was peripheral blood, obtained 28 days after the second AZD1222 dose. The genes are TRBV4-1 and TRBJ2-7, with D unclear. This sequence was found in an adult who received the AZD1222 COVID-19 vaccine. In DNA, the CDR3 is TGCGCCAGCAGCCAAGTGAGTGGGTACGACGAGCAGTACTTC. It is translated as CASSQVSGYDEQYF.